The rows below give T cell receptor beta chains drawn from one sample of a study of blood T cell repertoires in COVID-19. Clones were sequenced by immunoSEQ multiplex PCR, and TCRdb holds only the in-frame ones, with some missing. This sample yields 100,000 to 150,000 clones, of which 65% to 90% are seen a single time; less than 8.5% belongs to the top ten. The sample was peripheral blood. These TCRs come from a man older than 75 with active or convalescent COVID-19. Both conserved end residues are part of each CDR3. Each record gives: D gene, V gene, clone size, J gene, CDR3 DNA, CDR3 protein. The D gene is left open where the match is weak. Clone size is shown for a subset of rows, as once, few, many or a class of expanded clone.

-	TRBV6-1	few	TRBJ2-1	TGTGCCAGCAGTGAATTACGGACACCAAACAATGAGCAGTTCTTC	CASSELRTPNNEQFF
TRBD1	TRBV5-1	-	TRBJ1-1	TGCGCCAGCAGCTGGTGGGACAGTATGAACACTGAAGCTTTCTTT	CASSWWDSMNTEAFF
-	TRBV5-1	-	TRBJ2-2	TGCGCCAGCAGCTTGGAACAGGGTAATACCGGGGAGCTGTTTTTT	CASSLEQGNTGELFF
-	TRBV5-1	few	TRBJ2-7	TGCGCCAGCAGCCCCGGGACTCAAAGCGCCTACGAGCAGTACTTC	CASSPGTQSAYEQYF
TRBD2	TRBV2	-	TRBJ2-5	TGTGCCAGCCGACTAGCGGGAGTGGGACAAGAGACCCAGTACTTC	CASRLAGVGQETQYF
TRBD1	TRBV6-5	-	TRBJ1-3	TGTGCCAGCAGTCGACAGGGCCAGGCTGGAAACACCATATATTTT	CASSRQGQAGNTIYF
-	TRBV28	few	TRBJ2-5	TGTGCCAGCAGCCCCCTGGGGCCGGAGACCCAGTACTTC	CASSPLGPETQYF
TRBD2	TRBV15	once	TRBJ2-5	TGTGCCACCAGCGGCACTAGCGGTCGCAAAGAGACCCAGTACTTC	CATSGTSGRKETQYF
TRBD1	TRBV4-1	-	TRBJ2-7	TGCGCCAGCAGCAACGACAGGGTCTCATCCTACGAGCAGTACTTC	CASSNDRVSSYEQYF
TRBD1	TRBV10-3	-	TRBJ1-4	TGTGCCATCAGTCCGAGACAGGGCCGAACAAATGAAAAACTGTTTTTT	CAISPRQGRTNEKLFF
-	TRBV5-1	-	TRBJ2-5	TGCGCCAGCAGCCTAGGTTCCGGGACAAAAGAGACCCAGTACTTC	CASSLGSGTKETQYF
-	TRBV5-5	-	TRBJ2-5	TGTGCCAGCGCCGATCCAATCCGACAGAAACAAGAGACCCAGTACTTC	CASADPIRQKQETQYF
-	TRBV6-1	once	TRBJ1-2	TGTGCCAGCAGTGAAGCGCGCAGGGTGGGCGGTGGCTACACCTTC	CASSEARRVGGGYTF
TRBD1	TRBV6-5	-	TRBJ1-2	TGTGCCAGCGCGGACAGGGCCCTTCGTGGGGGCTACACCTTC	CASADRALRGGYTF
-	TRBV9	-	TRBJ1-5	TGTGCCAGCAGCGGACCCGGTAGCGAGCAGCCCCAGCATTTT	CASSGPGSEQPQHF
TRBD1	TRBV25-1	-	TRBJ1-4	TGTGCCAGCAGTGAATCTTTAATAGGACAGGGGGCTCACGAAAAACTGTTTTTT	CASSESLIGQGAHEKLFF
TRBD1	TRBV20-1	once	TRBJ2-7	TGCAGTGCTAGTATAGGACAGGGGTACTACGAGCAGTACTTC	CSASIGQGYYEQYF
TRBD1	TRBV11-3	-	TRBJ2-2	TGTGCCAGCAGCTCTTGGGACAGAAACACCGGGGAGCTGTTTTTT	CASSSWDRNTGELFF
-	TRBV5-6	-	TRBJ1-5	TGTGCCAGCAGCTTAAGGGAGAATCAGCCCCAGCATTTT	CASSLRENQPQHF
TRBD1	TRBV7-2	-	TRBJ1-6	TGTGCCAGCAGCATATGGGACAGGGCGGTCTCACCCCTCCACTTT	CASSIWDRAVSPLHF
TRBD2	TRBV19	few	TRBJ2-7	TGTGCCAGTAGTATGACACAAGCGGGATTCTGGTACGAGCAGTACTTC	CASSMTQAGFWYEQYF
TRBD2	TRBV14	-	TRBJ2-2	TGTGCCAGCAGCCCTCTAGGACTAGCGGGAGTCGGGGAGCTGTTTTTT	CASSPLGLAGVGELFF
-	TRBV7-2	-	TRBJ1-4	TGTGCCAGCAGCTTAGTCACAGGGTCTAATGAAAAACTGTTTTTT	CASSLVTGSNEKLFF
-	TRBV20-1	-	TRBJ1-6	TGCAGTGCTAGTCGATCAGGGGAGAATAATTCACCCCTCCACTTT	CSASRSGENNSPLHF
-	TRBV19	-	TRBJ1-1	TGTGCCAGTAGTCTACTCCTGAACACTGAAGCTTTCTTT	CASSLLLNTEAFF
TRBD1	TRBV7-8	-	TRBJ2-5	TGTGCCAGCAACCACAGGGGCCAAGAGACCCAGTACTTC	CASNHRGQETQYF